The TCR beta chain under discussion was sequenced for a study of T cells in Graves' hyperthyroidism and ophthalmopathy. 10 ml of fresh peripheral blood supplied the PBMCs. This clonotype was seen at least ten times. TCR beta CDR3 sequences were amplified from RNA transcripts. Researchers ran a first-round RT-PCR on the TCR CDR3 using the HTBI primer set. TCRdb re-derived calls from the multiplex PCR reads in MiXCR, one entry per CDR3 protein. The table lists about 350,000 distinct CDR3 sequences, 13% to 15% of them singletons. Trimming took 6 bases from V and 6 from J, leaving 11 bases between them. The CDR3 length is 13 residues.

The receptor comes from a woman aged 55-70 years with Graves' ophthalmopathy. Input material: blood. The chain couples TRBV12-3 or TRBV12-4 to TRBJ2-2; D call uncertain. CDR3 sequence reads: CASRPTRSGELFF. Here the CDR3 DNA reads TGTGCCAGCAGACCGACACGTTCCGGGGAGCTGTTTTTT.